A single sample is the source of the 15 T cell receptor beta chains below, sequenced in a study of molecular identifiers for immune sequencing clone quantification. TCRdb recomputed calls from the PCR reads with MiXCR, one row per CDR3 protein. This sample has approximately 320,000 distinct CDR3 sequences; roughly a quarter occur once, and the top ten carry about 0.71%. Sequenced material: naive CD8+ T cells from blood, with Jurkat cell RNA spiked in. Specified subset: FACS-sorted CD8+CD4-CCR7+CD45RA+ naive T cells. Receptors originate from a human donor in good health. Some libraries in this study had Jurkat cell RNA spiked in.

This clonotype was seen a handful of times. The rearrangement links TRBV5-4 to TRBJ2-6; a weak D match, TRBD1 (6 bases). CDR1 and CDR2 (germline): SGHNT, YYREEE (reference sequence). Trimming cost V 5 bases and J 2 bases, with 11 bases left between them. This CDR3 has 15 residues. CDR3 coding DNA: TGTGCCAGCAGTCAAACAGGGACTGGGGCCAACGTCCTGACTTTC. This sequence encodes CASSQTGTGANVLTF. Combining the CDR3 with reference TRBV5-4 and TRBJ2-6 gives the whole variable domain ETGVTQSPTHLIKTRGQQVTLRCSSQSGHNTVSWYQQALGQGPQFIFQYYREEENGRGNFPPRFSGLQFPNYSSELNVNALELDDSALYLCASSQTGTGANVLTFGAGSRLTVL.

Note on this clonotype: Compared with germline, one end of the junction differs, possibly owing to a read error. This rearrangement joins TRBV27 to TRBJ2-5; no definite D call. The CDR3 totals 13 residues. Germline values: CDR1 MNHEY, CDR2 SMNVEV (reference sequence). The CDR3 region is CASCLPNLETQYF. CDR3 DNA: TGTGCCAGCTGTTTGCCCAACCTAGAGACCCAGTACTTC.

This clonotype came up a few times. This chain links TRBV19 with TRBJ2-3, with D possibly being TRBD1 (6 bases). Trimming cost V 7 bases and J 4 bases, with 12 bases left between them. CDR3 length equals 13 residues. Germline-derived CDR1 and CDR2 are LNHDA and SQIVND (reference sequence). The CDR3, as DNA: TGTGCCAGTATCGGGACACCCGCAGATACGCAGTATTTT. Translated, it gives CASIGTPADTQYF.

The CDR3 DNA reads as TGTGCCAGCAGTTCGGGACAGGGGGTCAGCAATCAGCCCCAGCATTTT. Amino acids: CASSSGQGVSNQPQHF. The rearrangement joins TRBV28 to TRBJ1-5; 11 positions match TRBD1. The CDR3 sequence is 16 residues long. J was trimmed by 1 base and V by 4 bases; bases with no gene match: 3. Germline V gene lookup returns CDR1 MDHEN and CDR2 SYDVKM.

Notes on this clonotype: A much larger clonotype is one base distant, so this may be a read error. This chain connects TRBV18 to TRBJ1-1; possibly TRBD1 for D (6 bases). The CDR3 is made up of 14 amino acids. Germline values: CDR1 KGHSH, CDR2 LQKENI. In DNA, the CDR3 is TGTGCCAGCTCACCAACAGGGATGAACACTGACGCTTTCTTT. Protein product: CASSPTGMNTDAFF.

V is TRBV6-5 and J is TRBJ2-3, with TRBD2 identical over 14 bases. The V gene end was trimmed by 4 bases and the J gene end by 2 bases; junction bases not matched to a gene: 5. Germline assignment: CDR1 MNHEY and CDR2 SVGAGI. The CDR3 is 17 residues long. In DNA form, the CDR3 reads TGTGCCAGCAGTTGCCGGACTAGCGGGGGGCCCACAGATACGCAGTATTTT. This sequence encodes CASSCRTSGGPTDTQYF.

The V and J genes are TRBV25-1 and TRBJ2-5; 15 bases agree with TRBD2. The V segment lost 1 base and the J segment 4 bases; nucleotides outside the gene matches: 1. Germline loops: CDR1 MGHDK, CDR2 SYGVNS. The CDR3 contains 16 residues. CDR3 in amino acids: CASSESGLAGGETQYF. CDR3 DNA sequence: TGTGCCAGCAGTGAATCGGGACTAGCGGGAGGAGAGACCCAGTACTTC.

The chain has TRBV10-3 and TRBJ1-5, with 9 bases matching TRBD1. The V gene end was trimmed by 3 bases and the J gene end by 5 bases; junction bases not matched to a gene: 2. The CDR3 is 14 amino acids. Germline CDR1 and CDR2: ENHRY and SYGVKD. CDR3 sequence reads: CAISDGTGYQPQHF. The CDR3 region has the DNA TGTGCCATCAGTGATGGGACAGGGTATCAGCCCCAGCATTTT.

The CDR3 bases are TGTGCCAGCAGGGGACAGGGGTCGAACACTGAAGCTTTCTTT. Encoded protein: CASRGQGSNTEAFF. The chain links TRBV6-2 or TRBV6-3 to TRBJ1-1, with 10 bases fitting TRBD1. From germline, CDR1 is MNHEY and CDR2 SVGEGT. The CDR3 is 14 amino acids. The ends lost 6 bases at V and 1 base at J; junction bases unmatched: 2.

The genes are TRBV2 and TRBJ2-1, with D uncertain. The CDR3 is made up of 16 amino acids. CDR1 and CDR2 from the germline V gene are SNHLY and FYNNEI. Trimming took off 3 bases at V and 7 bases at J, with 19 bases between the two ends. CDR3 loop: CASSDREDIVENEQFF. DNA for the CDR3: TGTGCCAGCAGTGATCGCGAAGACATCGTAGAGAATGAGCAGTTCTTC.

In this sample, this clonotype turned up a few times. A much larger clone differs by one base, so this may be a read error. The chain carries TRBV7-2 and TRBJ1-3; D is unclear. The CDR3 runs 15 residues. Germline V gene data show CDR1 as SGHTA and CDR2 as FQGNSA. CDR3 loop: CASSIASGSGNTIYF. In nucleotides, the CDR3 is TGTGCCAGCAGCATAGCGTCAGGCTCTGGAAACACCATATATTTT.

On this clonotype: The junction departs from the called germline gene at one end, perhaps through a read error. J is TRBJ2-6 and V is TRBV19; D perhaps matches TRBD1 (5 bases). This CDR3 has 15 amino acids. Germline V gene sequence: CDR1 LNHDA, CDR2 SQIVND (reference sequence). Written as DNA, the CDR3 is TGTGCCGGTAGTATGGGGCACCCTGGGGCCAACGTCCTGACTTTC. The encoded protein is CAGSMGHPGANVLTF.

A note on this clonotype: A clone one base away is much larger, so this may be a read error. This rearrangement joins TRBV29-1 to TRBJ2-2; D is unresolved. Looked up from germline, CDR1 is SQVTM and CDR2 is ANQGSEA. There are 15 residues in the CDR3. V gave up 4 bases and J gave up 5 bases, with 17 bases separating them. DNA for the CDR3: TGCAGCGTTGGAGATCTTTACGGGCTGACCGGGGAGCTGTTTTTT. This gives the protein CSVGDLYGLTGELFF.

This clonotype was detected ten times or more. V and J are TRBV7-9 and TRBJ2-1, with 11 bases that match TRBD2. The CDR3 consists of 15 residues. Germline CDR1 reads SEHNR; CDR2 reads FQNEAQ (reference sequence). The junction had 3 bases not matched to a gene; V was cut back by 3 bases and J by 5 bases. The CDR3 DNA is TGTGCCAGCAGCTTGGGACTAGCGGAGAACAATGAGCAGTTCTTC. This gives the protein CASSLGLAENNEQFF.

This clonotype was observed at least ten times. CDR3 residues: CASSSIAGDGSYEQYF. CDR3 sequence (DNA): TGTGCCAGCAGCTCCATAGCGGGAGATGGGAGCTACGAGCAGTACTTC. The gene calls are TRBV7-9 and TRBJ2-7, with TRBD2 matching 9 bases. The V gene's germline CDR1 is SEHNR and CDR2 FQNEAQ (reference sequence). Unmatched junction bases numbered 10, after V lost 4 bases and J lost 3 bases. CDR3 length equals 16 residues.